A single sample is the source of the 25 T cell receptor beta chains below, sequenced in a study of T cell changes during pregnancy in multiple sclerosis. Using immunoSEQ multiplex PCR, the repertoire was profiled, and TCRdb retains in-frame clones only, with some absent. The sample includes about 42,000 clones, about 96% of them seen just once. This specimen consisted of peripheral blood, obtained in the second trimester of pregnancy. The receptor set was obtained from a female donor with multiple sclerosis, enrolled in a pregnancy study.

V is TRBV11-2 and J is TRBJ2-4; no clear D. Germline CDR1 is SGHAT and CDR2 is FQNNGV. Trimming shortened V by 5 bases and J by 7 bases, and 15 bases separated the two germline ends. This CDR3 is 14 amino acids long. CDR3 protein: CASSPRISFNIQYF. CDR3 nucleotide sequence: TGTGCCAGCAGCCCTAGAATCAGTTTTAACATTCAGTACTTC.

Only one count was recorded for this clone. The chain joins TRBV19 to TRBJ2-7; D is unclear. Germline CDR1 and CDR2: LNHDA and SQIVND (reference sequence). The V end was cut by 3 bases, the J end by 2 bases, with 11 bases between. The CDR3 loop spans 14 amino acids. The CDR3 DNA sequence: TGTGCCAGTAGTATTGAAGGCGGAGCCTACGAGCAGTACTTC. It specifies CASSIEGGAYEQYF.

This chain uses TRBV11-2 with TRBJ1-1, with 11 bases fitting TRBD1. The CDR3 consists of 17 residues. With 3 bases clipped from V and 5 bases from J, the junction kept 11 bases outside the gene matches. The V gene's germline CDR1 is SGHAT and CDR2 FQNNGV. The CDR3 DNA follows: TGTGCCAGCAGCTTTACCCGGACAGGGGGCTTGGTGACTGAAGCTTTCTTT. It codes for CASSFTRTGGLVTEAFF.

V gene TRBV7-2 combines with J gene TRBJ2-7; the match to TRBD2 covers 13 bases. CDR1 and CDR2 from the germline V gene are SGHTA and FQGNSA. Germline trimming cut 4 bases from V and 2 bases from J; bases unmatched to any gene: 5. The CDR3 is made up of 16 amino acids. The CDR3 coding sequence is TGTGCCAGCAGCTATGGACTAGCGGGGGAAACCTACGAGCAGTACTTC. The encoded protein is CASSYGLAGETYEQYF.

This clone occurred a few times. The chain joins TRBV5-1 to TRBJ1-1, with 9 bases fitting TRBD1. V lost 0 bases and J lost 5; bases outside the gene matches: 5. The length of the CDR3 is 15 residues. CDR1 SGHRS and CDR2 YFSETQ come from the germline V gene. CDR3 bases: TGCGCCAGCAGCTTGGCGGGACAGGGAGAGACTGAAGCTTTCTTT. Translating gives CASSLAGQGETEAFF.

This chain links TRBV30 with TRBJ2-1; D not resolved. Germline V CDR1 and CDR2: GTSNPN, SVGIG (reference sequence). The CDR3 loop spans 11 amino acids. The ends were cut back, 4 bases at V and 7 bases at J, with 8 bases in the middle. CDR3: CAWIEENEQFF. The CDR3 DNA reads as TGTGCCTGGATTGAAGAGAATGAGCAGTTCTTC. The complete variable domain, with remaining parts taken from reference TRBV30 and TRBJ2-1, reads SQTIHQWPATLVQPVGSPLSLECTVEGTSNPNLYWYRQAAGRGLQLLFYSVGIGQISSEVPQNLSASRPQDRQFILSSKKLLLSDSGFYLCAWIEENEQFFGPGTRLTVL.

The chain couples TRBV12-5 to TRBJ2-7, with TRBD1 identical over 11 bases. CDR1 is LGHNT, CDR2 FRNRAP, per germline. V lost 0 bases and J lost 6; bases outside the gene matches: 1. This CDR3 region has 14 residues. The CDR3 nucleotides are TGTGCTAGTGGTTTGGTGGGGACAGGGGGCGAGCAGTACTTC. It specifies CASGLVGTGGEQYF.

The rearrangement uses TRBV19 and TRBJ2-2, with D possibly matching TRBD2 (6 bases). The CDR3 has 16 residues. V was clipped by 5 bases and J by 9 bases, with 22 bases between them. CDR1 is LNHDA and CDR2 is SQIVND in the germline V gene (reference sequence). The DNA of the CDR3 is TGTGCCAGTAGTCCACCCCCGGCCGCGGGGTTCCGGGAGCTGTTTTTT. Residues: CASSPPPAAGFRELFF.

V gene TRBV19 combines with J gene TRBJ1-1; D remains ambiguous. V gave up 10 bases and J gave up 1 base, with 7 bases separating them. The germline gives CDR1 LNHDA, CDR2 SQIVND (reference sequence). The CDR3 totals 11 residues. The CDR3 reads CATRQNTEAFF. The CDR3 DNA follows: TGTGCCACAAGACAGAACACTGAAGCTTTCTTT.

In DNA, the CDR3 is TGTGCCAGCAGTTCTCACGGGGTAGGGGAGACCCAGTACTTC. As protein: CASSSHGVGETQYF. The chain combines TRBV6-6 with TRBJ2-5, with D possibly matching TRBD2 (5 bases). Trimming shortened V by 4 bases and J by 5 bases, and 14 bases separated the two germline ends. CDR1 and CDR2 from the germline V gene are MNHNY and SVGAGI (reference sequence). This CDR3 is 14 amino acids long.

The CDR3 here is CASSLEAGGGEQYF. In DNA form, the CDR3 reads TGTGCCAGCAGTTTAGAAGCGGGAGGGGGGGAGCAGTACTTC. The rearrangement links TRBV27 to TRBJ2-7, with TRBD2 matching over 10 bases. CDR3 length equals 14 residues. Germline V CDR1 and CDR2: MNHEY, SMNVEV (reference sequence). Losses at the gene ends were 2 bases for V and 7 bases for J; bases not matched to a gene: 5.

J is TRBJ2-7 and V is TRBV28, with 10 bases fitting TRBD2. Germline CDR1 MDHEN, CDR2 SYDVKM. V shed 3 bases, J shed 0 bases, and the junction held 5 bases outside the gene matches. The CDR3 runs to 16 residues. CDR3 sequence: CASSFGLAENSYEQYF. CDR3 DNA: TGTGCCAGCAGTTTTGGACTAGCGGAAAACTCCTACGAGCAGTACTTC.

V usage is TRBV5-1 and J usage is TRBJ2-7, with a possible D match to TRBD1 (6 bases). The CDR3 contains 15 residues. Trimming removed 4 bases from V and 0 bases from J, with 14 bases in between. Germline V gene data show CDR1 as SGHRS and CDR2 as YFSETQ. CDR3 nucleotides: TGCGCCAGCAGCGGAGTACAGGGCCACTCCTACGAGCAGTACTTC. Its protein is CASSGVQGHSYEQYF.

The chain combines TRBV5-4 with TRBJ2-7; TRBD2 aligns across 7 bases. Germline trimming cut 4 bases from V and 1 base from J; bases unmatched to any gene: 8. The CDR3 is made up of 15 amino acids. Germline loops: CDR1 SGHNT, CDR2 YYREEE (reference sequence). In DNA form, the CDR3 reads TGTGCCAGCAGCCCAGGGACTACCGGGTCCTACGAGCAGTACTTC. Its protein is CASSPGTTGSYEQYF.

This rearrangement joins TRBV19 to TRBJ1-1; unclear D gene. Germline-derived CDR1 and CDR2 are LNHDA and SQIVND (reference sequence). CDR3 length equals 15 residues. V was pared by 0 bases and J by 6 bases, with 14 bases between. The CDR3 protein is CASSIDSGFGAEAFF. CDR3 DNA: TGTGCCAGTAGTATAGATTCGGGGTTCGGCGCTGAAGCTTTCTTT. The whole variable domain, filled in from reference TRBV19 and TRBJ1-1, reads DGGITQSPKYLFRKEGQNVTLSCEQNLNHDAMYWYRQDPGQGLRLIYYSQIVNDFQKGDIAEGYSVSREKKESFPLTVTSAQKNPTAFYLCASSIDSGFGAEAFFGQGTRLTVV.

The gene calls are TRBV18 and TRBJ1-5; possibly TRBD1 for D (5 bases). Germline CDR1 and CDR2: KGHSH and LQKENI. Trimming stripped 4 bases from V and 0 bases from J, with 19 bases between. CDR3 length: 18 residues. CDR3 bases: TGTGCCAGCTCACTCAAGGGGCCAGGGTCACATAGCAATCAGCCCCAGCATTTT. It yields the protein CASSLKGPGSHSNQPQHF.

The chain links TRBV7-3 to TRBJ1-1; unclear D gene. This CDR3 is built from 14 residues. V was trimmed by 5 bases and J by 1 base, leaving 11 bases between them. Per germline, CDR1 SGHTA and CDR2 FQGTGA. The CDR3 region has the DNA TGTGCCAGCAGCCCACGGGGAGGGAACACTGAAGCTTTCTTT. Amino acid sequence: CASSPRGGNTEAFF.

The genes are TRBV6-5 and TRBJ2-1; 13 nucleotides agree with TRBD2. V was clipped by 5 bases and J by 9 bases; unmatched bases: 7. CDR3 length: 15 amino acids. Germline V CDR1 and CDR2: MNHEY, SVGAGI. CDR3 nucleotide sequence: TGTGCCAGCAGTCGACTAGCGGGAGGCCCCACTGAGCAGTTCTTC. This sequence encodes CASSRLAGGPTEQFF.

The V gene is TRBV2, the J gene TRBJ1-5; 9 nucleotides match TRBD1. CDR3 length: 14 residues. Trimming cost V 4 bases and J 6 bases; bases outside gene matches: 4. Germline CDR1 is SNHLY and CDR2 is FYNNEI. The CDR3 loop is CASSGTGVSQPQHF. As DNA, the CDR3 is TGTGCCAGCAGTGGGACAGGGGTAAGTCAGCCCCAGCATTTT.

The V gene is TRBV2, the J gene TRBJ2-3; D is possibly TRBD1 (6 bases). Trimming took 4 bases from V and 0 from J, leaving 23 bases between them. This CDR3 is 19 amino acids long. The germline V gene has CDR1 SNHLY and CDR2 FYNNEI. The CDR3 is CASSGGITGTHDSTDTQYF. DNA for the CDR3: TGTGCCAGCAGTGGAGGGATTACGGGGACACACGATAGCACAGATACGCAGTATTTT.

The chain uses TRBV10-3 and TRBJ2-5, with TRBD2 as a possible D gene (5 bases). This CDR3 is 13 amino acids long. In germline, CDR1 is ENHRY, CDR2 SYGVKD. V gave up 4 bases and J gave up 2 bases, with 8 bases separating them. The CDR3 reads CAISGTQQETQYF. Here the CDR3 DNA reads TGTGCCATCAGTGGGACTCAGCAAGAGACCCAGTACTTC.

The rearrangement joins TRBV19 to TRBJ2-6; 8 bases line up with TRBD1. Unmatched junction bases numbered 9, after V lost 5 bases and J lost 3 bases. The germline gives CDR1 LNHDA, CDR2 SQIVND (reference sequence). CDR3 size: 17 residues. CDR3 nucleotide sequence: TGTGCCAGTAGTTCGGACAGGGTGCGCTATGGGGCCAACGTCCTGACTTTC. Translating gives CASSSDRVRYGANVLTF.

The genes are TRBV7-8 and TRBJ2-5, with D perhaps matching TRBD1 (6 bases). CDR3 size: 14 residues. The germline V and J ends were trimmed by 5 bases and 0 bases, with 10 bases remaining between them. CDR1 is SGHVS, CDR2 FQNEAQ, per germline. CDR3 sequence: CASSQTGDQETQYF. DNA for the CDR3: TGTGCCAGCAGCCAGACAGGAGACCAAGAGACCCAGTACTTC. Variable domain in full (rest from reference TRBV7-8 and TRBJ2-5): GAGVSQSPRYKVAKRGQDVALRCDPISGHVSLFWYQQALGQGPEFLTYFQNEAQLDKSGLPSDRFFAERPEGSVSTLKIQRTQQEDSAVYLCASSQTGDQETQYFGPGTRLLVL.

The chain employs TRBV9 and TRBJ2-7, with a tentative D call TRBD2 (5 bases). Germline CDR1 reads SGDLS; CDR2 reads YYNGEE. The CDR3 extends over 16 amino acids. The ends were cut back, 4 bases at V and 4 bases at J, with 21 bases in the middle. The CDR3 DNA sequence: TGTGCCAGCAGCCCCAGTCCTGGTAACGGGGTTTACGAGCAGTACTTC. Its translation: CASSPSPGNGVYEQYF.

The chain combines TRBV5-1 with TRBJ2-5; D may be TRBD2 (5 bases). V was trimmed by 0 bases and J by 5 bases, leaving 8 bases between them. CDR3 length: 13 amino acids. Germline CDR1 SGHRS, CDR2 YFSETQ. The chain's CDR3 is CASSLAGFETQYF. The CDR3 nucleotides are TGCGCCAGCAGCTTGGCGGGATTTGAGACCCAGTACTTC.